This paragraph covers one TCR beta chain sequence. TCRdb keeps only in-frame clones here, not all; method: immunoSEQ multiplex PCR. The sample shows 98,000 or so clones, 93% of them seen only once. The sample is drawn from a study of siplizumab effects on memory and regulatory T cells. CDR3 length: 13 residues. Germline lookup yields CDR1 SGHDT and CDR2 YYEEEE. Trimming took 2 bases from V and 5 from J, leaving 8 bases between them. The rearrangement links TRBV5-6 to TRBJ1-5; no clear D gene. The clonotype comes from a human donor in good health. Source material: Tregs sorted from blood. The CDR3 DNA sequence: TGTGCCAGCAGCTTTCGAAGGGATCAGCCCCAGCATTTT. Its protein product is CASSFRRDQPQHF.